These 22 T cell receptor beta chains originate from one sample sequenced in a study of cytomegalovirus exposure and HLA in healthy donors. The PCR ran on 60 Vbeta and 13 Jbeta primers. Sequenced by immunoSEQ multiplex PCR; TCRdb stores in-frame clones only, minus some. The sample includes 70,000 or so clones. The sequenced sample was PBMCs. These receptors came from a female donor in good health and CMV-seropositive.

V and J are TRBV7-9 and TRBJ1-2, with TRBD1 identical over 8 bases. With 5 bases clipped from V and 6 bases from J, the junction kept 5 bases outside the gene matches. The CDR3 totals 13 residues. Germline lookup yields CDR1 SEHNR and CDR2 FQNEAQ (reference sequence). CDR3 bases: TGTGCCAGCAGCCCCGGACAGGGTAATGGCTACACCTTC. Translated, it gives CASSPGQGNGYTF.

The chain carries TRBV4-3 and TRBJ2-1; D might be TRBD2 (5 bases). Deletions cut 1 base from V and 2 bases from J, with 15 bases between. The CDR3 has 17 amino acids. CDR1 and CDR2 from the germline V gene are LGHNA and YSLEER. CDR3 DNA: TGCGCCAGCAGCCAAGGAGGCGTAGCGCCCCCCTACAATGAGCAGTTCTTC. Translated: CASSQGGVAPPYNEQFF.

This rearrangement joins TRBV30 to TRBJ2-5; 7 bases fit TRBD2. V lost 0 bases to trimming and J lost 5 bases; unmatched junction nucleotides: 9. CDR1 is GTSNPN and CDR2 is SVGIG in the germline V gene (reference sequence). The CDR3 extends over 15 amino acids. The CDR3 is CAWSVLTSIGETQYF. Written as DNA, the CDR3 is TGTGCCTGGAGTGTATTGACTAGCATTGGGGAGACCCAGTACTTC.

The V call is TRBV28, the J call TRBJ1-1; TRBD1 matches at 10 bases. V lost 4 bases and J lost 1; bases outside the gene matches: 6. The CDR3 extends over 16 amino acids. CDR1 is MDHEN and CDR2 is SYDVKM in the germline V gene. The chain's CDR3 is CASSSGQGVGNTEAFF. For the CDR3, the DNA is TGTGCCAGCAGTTCTGGACAGGGGGTTGGGAACACTGAAGCTTTCTTT.

A word on this clone: The same CDR3 is also encoded by other DNA sequences in this sample. The V and J genes are TRBV6-1 and TRBJ1-2; TRBD1 agrees at 8 bases. With V trimmed by 5 bases and J by 4 bases, 6 bases remained unmatched. Germline CDR1 and CDR2: MNHNS and SASEGT. This CDR3 contains 14 residues. The CDR3 protein is CASSQTGTGYGYTF. The DNA of the CDR3 is TGTGCCAGCAGTCAAACCGGGACAGGCTATGGCTACACCTTC.

CDR3 nucleotides: TGTGCCAGCAGTTCCCCTGCTAGCGGTACCTACAATGAGCAGTTCTTC. Translation gives CASSSPASGTYNEQFF. The rearrangement links TRBV27 to TRBJ2-1; 7 bases line up with TRBD2. V shed 4 bases, J shed 2 bases, and the junction held 8 bases outside the gene matches. Per germline, CDR1 MNHEY and CDR2 SMNVEV (reference sequence). The CDR3 has 16 residues.

The chain's CDR3 is CASSLASGQRETQYF. DNA for the CDR3: TGTGCCAGCAGCTTAGCGTCGGGACAGAGAGAGACCCAGTACTTC. The chain uses TRBV7-6 and TRBJ2-5, with 7 positions matching TRBD1. CDR1 and CDR2 (germline): SGHVS, FNYEAQ. The length of the CDR3 is 15 residues. Unmatched junction bases numbered 5, after V lost 0 bases and J lost 4 bases.

This rearrangement joins TRBV5-6 to TRBJ1-2; D unclear. Deletions cut 0 bases from V and 7 bases from J, with 10 bases between. Germline V CDR1 and CDR2: SGHDT, YYEEEE. The CDR3 totals 13 residues. DNA of the CDR3: TGTGCCAGCAGCTTGGCTTTTGGAGGTGGCTACACCTTC. This codes for CASSLAFGGGYTF. The whole variable domain, filled in from reference TRBV5-6 and TRBJ1-2, reads DAGVTQSPTHLIKTRGQQVTLRCSPKSGHDTVSWYQQALGQGPQFIFQYYEEEERQRGNFPDRFSGHQFPNYSSELNVNALLLGDSALYLCASSLAFGGGYTFGSGTRLTVV.

The rearrangement links TRBV6-1 to TRBJ1-1; 10 bases are shared with TRBD1. V was clipped by 2 bases and J by 0 bases; unmatched bases: 6. The CDR3 covers 17 residues. CDR1 is MNHNS and CDR2 is SASEGT in the germline V gene. The CDR3 region has the DNA TGTGCCAGCAGTGAATGGGGGACAGGGGCCCTGAACACTGAAGCTTTCTTT. Protein: CASSEWGTGALNTEAFF.

This sequence joins TRBV18 and TRBJ2-6; the D gene is possibly TRBD2 (6 bases). Germline CDR1 reads KGHSH; CDR2 reads LQKENI. This CDR3 comprises 17 residues. With 0 bases removed from V and 0 bases from J, the gap between germline ends came to 9 bases. In DNA form, the CDR3 reads TGTGCCAGCTCACCACCGGAGGGCGGCTCTGGGGCCAACGTCCTGACTTTC. It encodes CASSPPEGGSGANVLTF.

The chain links TRBV28 to TRBJ1-1, with TRBD1 identical over 10 bases. The CDR3 consists of 15 residues. Germline trimming cut 6 bases from V and 4 bases from J; bases unmatched to any gene: 8. CDR1 MDHEN and CDR2 SYDVKM come from the germline V gene. The CDR3 nucleotides are TGTGCCAGCAGATCCGCGGACAGGGGGTTCACTGAAGCTTTCTTT. Protein sequence: CASRSADRGFTEAFF.

The J gene is TRBJ1-4, the V gene TRBV14, with D tentatively TRBD1 (5 bases). The V gene's germline CDR1 is SGHDN and CDR2 FVKESK. Trimming stripped 1 base from V and 4 bases from J, with 25 bases between. This CDR3 contains 20 residues. CDR3 nucleotides: TGTGCCAGCAGCCAAGGGCCCGTAGGGGTAGGCTTGCCGCATAATGAAAAACTGTTTTTT. It codes for CASSQGPVGVGLPHNEKLFF.

CDR3 DNA: TGTGCCAGCAGGGGACAGAGTAACACTGAAGCTTTCTTT. Its translation is CASRGQSNTEAFF. V gene TRBV2 combines with J gene TRBJ1-1; 7 nucleotides align to TRBD1. Germline CDR1 reads SNHLY; CDR2 reads FYNNEI. V shed 6 bases, J shed 2 bases, and the junction held 3 bases outside the gene matches. The CDR3 consists of 13 residues. The whole variable domain, remainder taken from reference TRBV2 and TRBJ1-1, is EPEVTQTPSHQVTQMGQEVILRCVPISNHLYFYWYRQILGQKVEFLVSFYNNEISEKSEIFDDQFSVERPDGSNFTLKIRSTKLEDSAMYFCASRGQSNTEAFFGQGTRLTVV.

J is TRBJ2-1 and V is TRBV18, with 12 bases fitting TRBD2. J was trimmed by 8 bases and V by 4 bases; bases with no gene match: 9. This CDR3 comprises 16 residues. Germline V gene lookup returns CDR1 KGHSH and CDR2 LQKENI. CDR3 DNA sequence: TGTGCCAGCTCACTCTTGACTAGCGGGAGCAGCGATGAGCAGTTCTTC. It codes for CASSLLTSGSSDEQFF.

CDR3: CASSRVWDTINTDTQYF. The CDR3 region has the DNA TGTGCCAGCAGCCGAGTGTGGGACACCATTAACACAGATACGCAGTATTTT. V and J are TRBV5-6 and TRBJ2-3; possible D gene TRBD1, 6 bases. From germline, CDR1 is SGHDT and CDR2 YYEEEE. The CDR3 is 17 amino acids. V was clipped by 4 bases and J by 2 bases, with 20 bases between them.

The chain employs TRBV5-4 and TRBJ2-5, with D possibly TRBD1 on 5 matching bases. The germline CDR1 and CDR2 sequences are SGHNT and YYREEE (reference sequence). V was pared by 0 bases and J by 2 bases, with 14 bases between. The CDR3 covers 16 residues. CDR3 sequence reads: CASSLAMRRGQETQYF. CDR3 sequence (DNA): TGTGCCAGCAGCTTGGCGATGAGAAGGGGACAAGAGACCCAGTACTTC.

The gene calls are TRBV4-1 and TRBJ2-7; D unclear. Trimming removed 1 base from V and 4 bases from J, with 11 bases in between. This CDR3 comprises 14 residues. Germline V lookup: CDR1 MGHRA, CDR2 YSYEKL. The CDR3 reads CASSQGHLSYEQYF. The CDR3 DNA reads as TGCGCCAGCAGCCAAGGACACCTTTCTTACGAGCAGTACTTC.

The chain recombines TRBV4-1 with TRBJ1-2; 8 bases map to TRBD1. The V gene end was trimmed by 0 bases and the J gene end by 8 bases; junction bases not matched to a gene: 8. The CDR3 is 15 residues long. Germline V gene lookup returns CDR1 MGHRA and CDR2 YSYEKL. The CDR3 DNA reads TGCGCCAGCAGCCAAGACGGACAGGGTAAAATGGGCTACACCTTC. It encodes CASSQDGQGKMGYTF.

The CDR3 is CASSQDQGSNQPQHF. CDR3 bases: TGCGCCAGCAGCCAAGATCAGGGGAGCAATCAGCCCCAGCATTTT. The chain carries TRBV4-1 and TRBJ1-5; perhaps TRBD1 as D (6 bases). The V end was cut by 0 bases, the J end by 1 base, with 7 bases between. This CDR3 is built from 15 residues. Germline V gene data show CDR1 as MGHRA and CDR2 as YSYEKL.

This chain joins TRBV5-6 and TRBJ2-3; 9 bases are a match to TRBD2. The CDR3 contains 17 residues. Germline V gene lookup returns CDR1 SGHDT and CDR2 YYEEEE. V trimming: 7 bases; J trimming: 4 bases; junction bases outside the gene matches: 16. The CDR3 nucleotides read TGTGCCAGCTTCCATAATATGAATAGCGGGAGCGCAGATACGCAGTATTTT. This sequence encodes CASFHNMNSGSADTQYF. The entire variable domain, with the rest obtained from reference TRBV5-6 and TRBJ2-3, is as follows: DAGVTQSPTHLIKTRGQQVTLRCSPKSGHDTVSWYQQALGQGPQFIFQYYEEEERQRGNFPDRFSGHQFPNYSSELNVNALLLGDSALYLCASFHNMNSGSADTQYFGPGTRLTVL.

The gene calls are TRBV25-1 and TRBJ2-5, with 7 bases that match TRBD2. From germline, CDR1 is MGHDK and CDR2 SYGVNS. The CDR3 covers 14 residues. With 3 bases clipped from V and 3 bases from J, the junction kept 4 bases outside the gene matches. CDR3 in DNA: TGTGCCAGCAGTGAGGGACTAAATAAAGAGACCCAGTACTTC. Translating gives CASSEGLNKETQYF. Together with reference TRBV25-1 and TRBJ2-5, the CDR3 gives the full variable domain: EADIYQTPRYLVIGTGKKITLECSQTMGHDKMYWYQQDPGMELHLIHYSYGVNSTEKGDLSSESTVSRIRTEHFPLTLESARPSHTSQYLCASSEGLNKETQYFGPGTRLLVL.

J is TRBJ2-7 and V is TRBV5-1, with TRBD1 identical over 8 bases. Trimming at V came to 3 bases and at J to 4 bases, leaving 6 bases not matched to a gene. Germline CDR1 and CDR2: SGHRS and YFSETQ. CDR3 size: 14 residues. The CDR3 here is CASSSQGAVYEQYF. The DNA for the CDR3 is TGCGCCAGCAGCTCGCAGGGGGCGGTTTACGAGCAGTACTTC.